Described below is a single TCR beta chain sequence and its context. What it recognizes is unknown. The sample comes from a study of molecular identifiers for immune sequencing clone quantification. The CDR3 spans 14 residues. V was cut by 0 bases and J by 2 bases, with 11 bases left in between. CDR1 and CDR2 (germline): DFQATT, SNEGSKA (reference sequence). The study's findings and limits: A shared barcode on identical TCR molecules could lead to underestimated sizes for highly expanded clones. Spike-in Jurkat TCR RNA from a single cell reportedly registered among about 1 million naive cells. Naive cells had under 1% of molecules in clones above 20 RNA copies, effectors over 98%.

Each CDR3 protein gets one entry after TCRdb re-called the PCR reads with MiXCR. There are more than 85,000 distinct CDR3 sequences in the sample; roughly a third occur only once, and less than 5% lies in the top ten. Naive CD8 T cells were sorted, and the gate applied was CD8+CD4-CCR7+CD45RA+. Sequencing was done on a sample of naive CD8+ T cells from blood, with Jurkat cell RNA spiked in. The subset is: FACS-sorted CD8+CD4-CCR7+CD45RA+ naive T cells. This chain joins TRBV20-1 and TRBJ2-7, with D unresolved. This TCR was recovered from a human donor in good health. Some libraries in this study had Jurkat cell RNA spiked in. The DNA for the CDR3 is TGCAGTGCTAGAGACAGCTCCCGCACCTACGAGCAGTACTTC. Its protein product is CSARDSSRTYEQYF.